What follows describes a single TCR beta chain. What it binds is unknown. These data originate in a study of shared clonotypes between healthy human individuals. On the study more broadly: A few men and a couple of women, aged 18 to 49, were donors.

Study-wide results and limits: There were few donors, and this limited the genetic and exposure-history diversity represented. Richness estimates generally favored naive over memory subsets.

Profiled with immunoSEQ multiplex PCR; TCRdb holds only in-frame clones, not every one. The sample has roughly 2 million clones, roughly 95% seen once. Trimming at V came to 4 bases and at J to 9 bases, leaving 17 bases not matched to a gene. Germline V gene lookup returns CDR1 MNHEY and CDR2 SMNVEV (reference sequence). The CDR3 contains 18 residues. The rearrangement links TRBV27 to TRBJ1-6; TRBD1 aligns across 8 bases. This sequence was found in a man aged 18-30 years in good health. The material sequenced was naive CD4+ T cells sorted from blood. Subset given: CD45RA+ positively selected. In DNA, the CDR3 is TGTGCCAGCAGTTACGGACAGGGTCCCCACCTTAGGGGTTCACCCCTCCACTTT. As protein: CASSYGQGPHLRGSPLHF.